These T cell receptor beta chains were read from a single sample in a study of T cell repertoires in cytomegalovirus infection. TCRdb recomputed calls from the reads with MiXCR, one row per CDR3 protein. The sample yields 900,000 to 950,000 distinct CDR3 sequences, 30% to 40% seen once. Their antigens are not known. The sample in question was cultured CD8+ T cells from PBMCs, obtained from culture after CMV antigen stimulation. The source is a human donor in good health (CMV status not recorded). Some clones in this sample may be carry-over from other donors' samples. Each CDR3 is given with its conserved first and last residue. A D gene is named only where the DNA matches it firmly. The size of a clone is reported for some rows only, either as once, few or many, or as a class for expanded clones.

clone size: -; D gene: TRBD1; V gene: TRBV28; J gene: TRBJ2-4; CDR3 protein: CASSFRGGTGQLAKNIQYF; CDR3 DNA: TGTGCCAGCAGTTTTCGGGGTGGGACAGGCCAACTAGCCAAAAACATTCAGTACTTC
clone size: -; D gene: -; V gene: TRBV29-1; J gene: TRBJ2-5; CDR3 protein: CSVDSAREETQYF; CDR3 DNA: TGCAGCGTTGATTCGGCTAGAGAAGAGACCCAGTACTTC
clone size: -; D gene: -; V gene: TRBV4-1; J gene: TRBJ2-2; CDR3 protein: CASSQDVSYSVRSTGELFF; CDR3 DNA: TGCGCCAGCAGCCAAGATGTTAGCTACTCAGTCCGAAGCACCGGGGAGCTGTTTTTT
clone size: -; D gene: -; V gene: TRBV6-2/TRBV6-3; J gene: TRBJ2-6; CDR3 protein: CASSYGSSGANVLTF; CDR3 DNA: TGTGCCAGCAGTTACGGAAGCTCTGGGGCCAACGTCCTGACTTTC
clone size: few; D gene: -; V gene: TRBV6-1; J gene: TRBJ2-1; CDR3 protein: CASRNGVSSYNEQFF; CDR3 DNA: TGTGCCAGCAGGAACGGGGTAAGCTCCTACAATGAGCAGTTCTTC
clone size: -; D gene: -; V gene: TRBV5-6; J gene: TRBJ1-1; CDR3 protein: CASSFGGRNEAFF; CDR3 DNA: TGTGCCAGCAGCTTCGGGGGGCGTAATGAAGCTTTCTTT
clone size: few; D gene: -; V gene: TRBV7-8; J gene: TRBJ1-1; CDR3 protein: CASSGEWNTEAFF; CDR3 DNA: TGTGCCTCGAGCGGGGAGTGGAACACTGAAGCTTTCTTT
clone size: many; D gene: -; V gene: TRBV19; J gene: TRBJ2-2; CDR3 protein: CASTLTGELFF; CDR3 DNA: TGTGCCAGCACCCTCACCGGGGAGCTGTTTTTT
clone size: few; D gene: -; V gene: TRBV15; J gene: TRBJ2-6; CDR3 protein: CATSPGASSGANVLTF; CDR3 DNA: TGTGCCACCAGCCCAGGGGCGAGCTCTGGGGCCAACGTCCTGACTTTC
clone size: few; D gene: -; V gene: TRBV19; J gene: TRBJ1-1; CDR3 protein: CASVQGWTEAFF; CDR3 DNA: TGTGCCAGTGTGCAGGGGTGGACTGAAGCTTTCTTT
clone size: few; D gene: -; V gene: TRBV27; J gene: TRBJ1-1; CDR3 protein: CASSPHPYTEAFF; CDR3 DNA: TGTGCCAGCAGTCCCCATCCTTACACTGAAGCTTTCTTT
clone size: few; D gene: TRBD2; V gene: TRBV5-5; J gene: TRBJ2-5; CDR3 protein: CASSGGLAGRLGETQYF; CDR3 DNA: TGTGCCAGCAGCGGGGGACTAGCGGGGCGGCTGGGAGAGACCCAGTACTTC
clone size: few; D gene: -; V gene: TRBV9; J gene: TRBJ2-1; CDR3 protein: CASSPGAKGNEQFF; CDR3 DNA: TGTGCCAGCAGCCCCGGGGCCAAGGGGAATGAGCAGTTCTTC
clone size: -; D gene: -; V gene: TRBV27; J gene: TRBJ2-2; CDR3 protein: CASSLEGEYTGELFF; CDR3 DNA: TGTGCCAGCAGTTTAGAGGGGGAGTACACCGGGGAGCTGTTTTTT
clone size: few; D gene: -; V gene: TRBV6-5; J gene: TRBJ1-1; CDR3 protein: CASSYYRTANTEAFF; CDR3 DNA: TGTGCCAGCAGTTATTATCGGACAGCCAACACTGAAGCTTTCTTT
clone size: many; D gene: TRBD2; V gene: TRBV12-3/TRBV12-4; J gene: TRBJ2-2; CDR3 protein: CASTQGLAGISRYTGELFF; CDR3 DNA: TGTGCCAGCACCCAGGGACTAGCGGGGATAAGTAGGTACACCGGGGAGCTGTTTTTT
clone size: -; D gene: -; V gene: TRBV19; J gene: TRBJ2-3; CDR3 protein: CASSRPASTDTQYF; CDR3 DNA: TGTGCCAGTAGTAGGCCGGCGAGCACAGATACGCAGTATTTT
clone size: -; D gene: TRBD1; V gene: TRBV9; J gene: TRBJ2-3; CDR3 protein: CASSVEQGRSTDTQYF; CDR3 DNA: TGTGCCAGCAGCGTAGAACAGGGGCGATCCACAGATACGCAGTATTTT
clone size: -; D gene: -; V gene: TRBV24-1; J gene: TRBJ2-1; CDR3 protein: CATSRSIDNEQFF; CDR3 DNA: TGTGCCACCAGTCGCAGTATCGACAATGAGCAGTTCTTC
clone size: -; D gene: TRBD1; V gene: TRBV27; J gene: TRBJ1-1; CDR3 protein: CASSRRQGLEAFF; CDR3 DNA: TGTGCCAGCAGTCGCCGACAGGGCCTTGAAGCTTTCTTT
clone size: -; D gene: TRBD2; V gene: TRBV29-1; J gene: TRBJ2-1; CDR3 protein: CSVEDPASGGQNEQFF; CDR3 DNA: TGCAGCGTTGAAGATCCCGCTAGCGGGGGGCAAAATGAGCAGTTCTTC
clone size: few; D gene: -; V gene: TRBV6-5; J gene: TRBJ2-5; CDR3 protein: CASSSARTHNRETQYF; CDR3 DNA: TGTGCCAGCAGTTCTGCCCGGACCCATAATAGGGAGACCCAGTACTTC
clone size: -; D gene: -; V gene: TRBV6-1; J gene: TRBJ1-6; CDR3 protein: CASSVKDTPGSYNSPLHF; CDR3 DNA: TGTGCCAGCAGTGTAAAGGACACGCCGGGCTCCTATAATTCACCCCTCCACTTT
clone size: few; D gene: TRBD1; V gene: TRBV7-8; J gene: TRBJ1-2; CDR3 protein: CASSSRQGRDGYTF; CDR3 DNA: TGTGCCAGCAGCTCCCGACAGGGGCGAGATGGCTACACCTTC
clone size: -; D gene: -; V gene: TRBV12-3/TRBV12-4; J gene: TRBJ2-3; CDR3 protein: CASGWDSADTQYF; CDR3 DNA: TGTGCCAGCGGATGGGACTCTGCAGATACGCAGTATTTT
clone size: few; D gene: TRBD2; V gene: TRBV2; J gene: TRBJ2-2; CDR3 protein: CASSDSGGPTGELFF; CDR3 DNA: TGTGCCAGCAGTGATTCGGGGGGACCCACCGGGGAGCTGTTTTTT
clone size: many; D gene: -; V gene: TRBV7-6; J gene: TRBJ2-1; CDR3 protein: CASSLRASPYNEQFF; CDR3 DNA: TGTGCCAGCAGCTTGAGGGCCTCCCCCTACAATGAGCAGTTCTTC
clone size: few; D gene: -; V gene: TRBV3-1; J gene: TRBJ1-6; CDR3 protein: CASSQDSTNPYNSPLHF; CDR3 DNA: TGTGCCAGCAGCCAAGATTCGACAAATCCTTATAATTCACCCCTCCACTTT
clone size: many; D gene: -; V gene: TRBV7-8; J gene: TRBJ2-1; CDR3 protein: CASSLEVYYYNEQFF; CDR3 DNA: TGTGCCAGCAGCTTAGAAGTCTACTACTACAATGAGCAGTTCTTC
clone size: -; D gene: -; V gene: TRBV4-1; J gene: TRBJ2-2; CDR3 protein: CASSPLSGDTGELFF; CDR3 DNA: TGCGCCAGCAGCCCCCTGTCAGGGGACACCGGGGAGCTGTTTTTT
clone size: few; D gene: TRBD1; V gene: TRBV28; J gene: TRBJ2-1; CDR3 protein: CASRKPGTGRHDEQFF; CDR3 DNA: TGTGCCAGCAGAAAACCCGGGACAGGGCGCCACGATGAGCAGTTCTTC
clone size: -; D gene: -; V gene: TRBV28; J gene: TRBJ2-7; CDR3 protein: CASSFSGNPYEQYF; CDR3 DNA: TGTGCCAGCAGTTTTTCCGGGAACCCCTACGAGCAGTACTTC
clone size: -; D gene: -; V gene: TRBV10-3; J gene: TRBJ2-3; CDR3 protein: CAFSDHTDTQYF; CDR3 DNA: TGTGCCTTTTCGGACCACACAGATACGCAGTATTTT
clone size: few; D gene: -; V gene: TRBV28; J gene: TRBJ2-4; CDR3 protein: CASTSAYKNIQYF; CDR3 DNA: TGTGCCAGCACTTCCGCATACAAAAACATTCAGTACTTC
clone size: -; D gene: -; V gene: TRBV25-1; J gene: TRBJ2-2; CDR3 protein: CASSEYIVTANTGELFF; CDR3 DNA: TGTGCCAGCAGTGAATATATAGTGACAGCTAACACCGGGGAGCTGTTTTTT
clone size: -; D gene: -; V gene: TRBV7-9; J gene: TRBJ1-5; CDR3 protein: CASSLSGRENQPQHF; CDR3 DNA: TGTGCCAGCAGCTTATCGGGACGGGAGAATCAGCCCCAGCATTTT
clone size: many; D gene: -; V gene: TRBV7-9; J gene: TRBJ1-1; CDR3 protein: CASSMQGETEAFF; CDR3 DNA: TGTGCCAGCAGCATGCAAGGGGAGACTGAAGCTTTCTTT
clone size: once; D gene: -; V gene: TRBV12-3/TRBV12-4; J gene: TRBJ1-1; CDR3 protein: CASSLTPQWVRDTEAFF; CDR3 DNA: TGTGCCAGCAGTTTAACCCCCCAATGGGTCCGAGACACTGAAGCTTTCTTT
clone size: few; D gene: -; V gene: TRBV7-9; J gene: TRBJ1-2; CDR3 protein: CASSFVRANYGYTF; CDR3 DNA: TGTGCCAGCAGCTTCGTTCGGGCTAACTATGGCTACACCTTC
clone size: few; D gene: -; V gene: TRBV12-3/TRBV12-4; J gene: TRBJ1-1; CDR3 protein: CASRKLESEAFF; CDR3 DNA: TGTGCCAGCAGAAAGCTTGAATCTGAAGCTTTCTTT
clone size: -; D gene: TRBD2; V gene: TRBV27; J gene: TRBJ2-3; CDR3 protein: CVSVSGGYTDTQYF; CDR3 DNA: TGTGTCAGCGTTAGCGGGGGATACACAGATACGCAGTATTTT
clone size: -; D gene: -; V gene: TRBV20-1; J gene: TRBJ2-1; CDR3 protein: CSLLQGGYNEQFF; CDR3 DNA: TGCAGTCTTCTCCAGGGGGGATACAATGAGCAGTTCTTC
clone size: many; D gene: TRBD1; V gene: TRBV7-2; J gene: TRBJ2-7; CDR3 protein: CASSLEGALPYEQYF; CDR3 DNA: TGTGCCAGCAGCTTAGAGGGGGCGCTACCTTACGAGCAGTACTTC
clone size: few; D gene: -; V gene: TRBV6-2/TRBV6-3; J gene: TRBJ1-1; CDR3 protein: CAIHPRGGNMNTEAFF; CDR3 DNA: TGTGCCATCCATCCTCGGGGCGGCAACATGAACACTGAAGCTTTCTTT
clone size: -; D gene: -; V gene: TRBV19; J gene: TRBJ2-1; CDR3 protein: CASSYGADVYNEQFF; CDR3 DNA: TGTGCCAGTAGTTACGGGGCAGACGTCTACAATGAGCAGTTCTTC
clone size: -; D gene: TRBD1; V gene: TRBV6-5; J gene: TRBJ2-6; CDR3 protein: CASSYPKGQRSVLTF; CDR3 DNA: TGTGCCAGCAGTTACCCGAAGGGACAGCGGAGCGTCCTGACTTTC
clone size: -; D gene: TRBD1; V gene: TRBV4-3; J gene: TRBJ2-6; CDR3 protein: CASSPGGASRSGANVLTF; CDR3 DNA: TGCGCCAGCAGCCCAGGGGGCGCAAGTAGATCTGGGGCCAACGTCCTGACTTTC
clone size: -; D gene: -; V gene: TRBV7-2; J gene: TRBJ1-1; CDR3 protein: CASSFVGSEAFF; CDR3 DNA: TGTGCCAGCAGCTTTGTCGGATCTGAAGCTTTCTTT
clone size: -; D gene: -; V gene: TRBV6-8; J gene: TRBJ2-3; CDR3 protein: CASSAEGTLSADTQYF; CDR3 DNA: TGTGCCAGCAGTGCTGAGGGGACCCTTAGCGCAGATACGCAGTATTTT
clone size: few; D gene: -; V gene: TRBV7-9; J gene: TRBJ2-1; CDR3 protein: CASSSLRGEFHNEQFF; CDR3 DNA: TGTGCCAGCAGCTCTCTTAGGGGGGAATTCCACAATGAGCAGTTCTTC
clone size: few; D gene: TRBD1; V gene: TRBV6-1; J gene: TRBJ1-1; CDR3 protein: CASSEGTGGAEAFF; CDR3 DNA: TGTGCCAGCAGTGAGGGGACAGGGGGCGCTGAAGCTTTCTTT
clone size: -; D gene: TRBD1; V gene: TRBV2; J gene: TRBJ1-6; CDR3 protein: CASRGTGGFTFDYNSPLHF; CDR3 DNA: TGTGCCAGCAGGGGAACAGGGGGCTTCACCTTCGATTATAATTCACCCCTCCACTTT